What follows describes a single T cell receptor (beta chain). This clone's antigen is unknown. The data belong to a study of monozygotic twins with inflammatory bowel disease (dated by TCRdb to about 2019). Study-wide context: A total of 28 monozygotic twin pairs were included in the full study, comprising nine German pairs (four IBD-concordant, five IBD-discordant) and 19 IBD-discordant Danish pairs. The search for disease-associated traits relied mainly on comparing IBD patients with their genetically identical healthy co-twins within discordant pairs. Each individual had, on average, about 151 000 unique TCRalpha sequences and 181 000 unique TCRbeta sequences available for analysis.

The library was prepared using 5' RACE. Each TCR library was prepared from roughly 3.5 ug of total RNA. For each sample, cDNA synthesis was carried out in eight separate reactions using SMARTScribe reverse transcriptase. During cDNA synthesis, template switching introduced unique molecular identifiers that contained a 6-nucleotide sample barcode. TCRalpha and TCRbeta cDNA was amplified by two nested PCRs of approximately 16 and 10 cycles, with bead purification after each PCR. Before amplification, the cDNA was treated with uracil DNA-glycosylase and purified using the QIAquick PCR purification kit. In the second PCR, Illumina TruSeq-compatible adapters and sample-specific barcodes were added. TapeStation and Qubit were used to check library quality and concentration, and about 4.5 ng of each library was pooled. Pooled libraries were sequenced on an Illumina HiSeq2500 single-index Rapid Run with 2 x 100 bp reads and custom sequencing primers. As for the original processing: MiGEC version 1.2.6 was used for UMI-based consensus assembly to correct PCR and sequencing errors. V(D)J alignment, clonotype assembly and CDR3 extraction were performed with MiXCR version 2.1.1. Gene usage, clonotype sharing and MAIT/NKT TCR abundance were normalised by analysing the top 1000, 10 000 and 20 000 clonotypes per sample. After downsampling to 27 000 UMIs, diversity was calculated as the inverse Simpson index using the vegan R package. Paired Mann-Whitney U tests were applied to discordant twin pairs, with Benjamini-Hochberg correction for multiple testing. After TCRdb reprocessed the reads, each CDR3 protein sequence was kept as one row, without DNA. The V and J calls and clone size are TCRdb's, not the authors'. This sample's table carries 150,000 or so distinct CDR3 sequences. The ten largest clones take up 1% to 1.5% of the sample.

Broader findings and caveats from the paper: Measured by the inverse Simpson index, TCRbeta repertoire diversity was lower in IBD patients than in their healthy co-twins. No difference in repertoire similarity was observed between concordant and discordant twins, possibly owing to limited statistical power. No single strong signal or clonotype linked to IBD turned up in the results, so the idea that one exists was not supported. IBD patients shared fewer clonotypes with other individuals than healthy twins did, most markedly in patients showing signs of disease activity. Differing immunosuppressive treatments among patients may have added background noise and inter-individual variability to the repertoires. Distinction between different T cell subtypes could not be achieved in the analysis.

From cysteine to phenylalanine, the CDR3 is 15 amino acids long. The DNA is unrecorded. CDR1 and CDR2 are read off the germline V gene (reference sequence) as DFQATT and SNEGSKA. From each donor, an approximately 2.4 ml peripheral blood sample was drawn into PAXgene tubes and stored at -80 degrees C. Without T cell sorting, total RNA was isolated from whole blood using the PAXgene blood miRNA kit on an automated QIAcube. Peripheral blood from monozygotic twin pairs concordant or discordant for inflammatory bowel disease was subjected to deep TCRalpha and TCRbeta repertoire profiling with unique molecular barcoding. Smoking habits were recorded for all twin pairs, and individuals were classified as current, former or never smokers.

Sequenced material: blood. This TCR derives from a human donor with ulcerative colitis or Crohn's disease, or a healthy co-twin of an affected twin (not recorded which). This chain joins TRBV20-1 to TRBJ2-1; TCRdb's assignment of TRBD1 cannot be checked, as there is no DNA. CDR3 sequence: CSAGRAPQGSNEQFF.